This paragraph covers one T cell receptor beta chain sequence. The germline gives CDR1 MNHEY, CDR2 SVGEGT. V dropped 6 bases and J dropped 12; count of bases not matched to a gene: 11. The CDR3 is 13 amino acids. The data were obtained in a study of molecular identifiers for immune sequencing clone quantification. TCRdb independently ran MiXCR on the PCR reads; one entry per CDR3 protein. The sample includes under 800,000 distinct CDR3 sequences, about 25% of them seen just once. Sequenced material: naive CD8+ T cells from blood, with Jurkat cell RNA spiked in. Noted subset: FACS-sorted CD8+CD4-CCR7+CD45RA+ naive T cells. This clonotype was obtained from a human donor in good health. Some libraries in this study had Jurkat cell RNA spiked in. V and J are TRBV6-2 or TRBV6-3 and TRBJ2-1, with 7 bases that match TRBD1. CDR3 coding DNA: TGTGCCAGCAGCGAGACAGGGTATTTTGGGCAGTTCTTC. Its translation: CASSETGYFGQFF.